Following are 25 T cell receptor beta chains from one sample sequenced in a study of T cell responses to AZD1222 COVID-19 vaccine. Method: immunoSEQ multiplex PCR; TCRdb's copy keeps in-frame clones and lacks some. The table shows roughly 91,000 clones, with roughly 89% occurring only once. Specimen: peripheral blood, collected on day 0 of AZD1222 vaccination. The source of these receptors is an adult in good health.

This chain uses TRBV4-3 with TRBJ2-7, with a possible D match to TRBD2 (6 bases). This CDR3 has 16 amino acids. The V gene's germline CDR1 is LGHNA and CDR2 YSLEER. Trimming took off 1 base at V and 7 bases at J, with 20 bases between the two ends. The DNA for the CDR3 is TGCGCCAGCAGCCAAGCCCTCGGAAATGCGGCGGGGGAGCAGTACTTC. Translation gives CASSQALGNAAGEQYF.

Comment on this clone: Other DNA variants within this sample encode the same CDR3. The chain uses TRBV3-1 (or the pseudogene TRBV3-2) and TRBJ2-7; D unresolved. The length of the CDR3 is 11 residues. From germline, CDR1 is LGHDT and CDR2 YNNKEL (reference sequence). V dropped 1 base and J dropped 6 bases, with 4 bases sitting between them. The DNA for the CDR3 is TGTGCCAGCAGCCAAGGTGGCGAGCAGTACTTC. This sequence encodes CASSQGGEQYF.

The chain joins TRBV5-4 to TRBJ1-1; D remains unclear. V lost 2 bases to trimming and J lost 3 bases, with 14 bases between them. The CDR3 is 15 amino acids. Germline CDR1 SGHNT, CDR2 YYREEE (reference sequence). The CDR3 DNA sequence: TGTGCCAGCAGCTTAATAGGCAGACGGGACACTGAAGCTTTCTTT. Translated: CASSLIGRRDTEAFF.

The chain carries TRBV6-5 and TRBJ1-3; 7 bases match TRBD1. The CDR3 consists of 16 residues. V lost 2 bases, J lost 2 bases, and 6 bases stayed unmatched. Germline CDR1 reads MNHEY; CDR2 reads SVGAGI. CDR3 coding DNA: TGTGCCAGCAGTTACACCTCAGGGGGAACTGGAAACACCATATATTTT. This gives the protein CASSYTSGGTGNTIYF.

The V gene is TRBV5-1, the J gene TRBJ2-3, with D unresolved. CDR3 length: 14 residues. Germline V CDR1 and CDR2: SGHRS, YFSETQ. The V gene lost 1 base and the J gene lost 1 base, with 7 bases spanning the gap. The CDR3 DNA sequence: TGCGCCAGCAGCTTGAATCGAGGCACAGATACGCAGTATTTT. Translation gives CASSLNRGTDTQYF.

The J gene is TRBJ1-6, the V gene TRBV12-3 or TRBV12-4, with TRBD1 as a possible D gene (5 bases). V lost 4 bases and J 10 bases, leaving 11 bases between the germline ends. The CDR3 has 13 amino acids. Here the CDR3 DNA reads TGTGCCAGCAGTTCAGACAGTGAATCACCCCTCCACTTT. This translates into CASSSDSESPLHF.

This chain connects TRBV13 to TRBJ1-2; D call uncertain. This CDR3 comprises 13 residues. V was clipped by 0 bases and J by 8 bases, with 10 bases between them. Germline CDR1 reads PRHDT; CDR2 reads FYEKMQ (reference sequence). The CDR3 loop reads CASSLGIAEGYTF. The CDR3 bases are TGTGCCAGCAGCTTAGGCATAGCGGAAGGCTACACCTTC.

The genes are TRBV5-8 and TRBJ2-1, with 12 bases aligning to TRBD2. There are 15 residues in the CDR3. Germline CDR1 reads SGHTS; CDR2 reads YDEGEE. V gave up 4 bases and J gave up 10 bases; unmatched junction bases: 9. The CDR3 here is CASSPSSGRAGEQFF. In DNA form, the CDR3 reads TGTGCCAGCAGCCCCTCTAGCGGGAGGGCTGGCGAGCAGTTCTTC.

This clone has more than one count but fewer than ten. The chain is built from TRBV19 and TRBJ2-2, with a tentative D call TRBD2 (6 bases). The CDR3 consists of 15 residues. CDR1 is LNHDA and CDR2 is SQIVND in the germline V gene (reference sequence). V was shortened by 4 bases and J by 2 bases, with 11 bases between the two germline ends. CDR3 region: CASSSGAGNTGELFF. CDR3 DNA sequence: TGTGCCAGTAGTAGCGGGGCCGGCAACACCGGGGAGCTGTTTTTT.

V is TRBV25-1 and J is TRBJ1-2; TRBD1 matches at 12 bases. The CDR3 runs to 16 residues. CDR1 and CDR2 (germline): MGHDK, SYGVNS. V lost 7 bases, J lost 6 bases, and 12 bases stayed unmatched. For the CDR3, the DNA is TGTGCCAGCACCCCCCCACCGGGACAGGGGGCGAATGGCTACACCTTC. Translated: CASTPPPGQGANGYTF.

The V call is TRBV6-5, the J call TRBJ2-6, with D unclear. V dropped 6 bases and J dropped 0 bases, with 9 bases sitting between them. CDR3 length: 15 residues. CDR1 and CDR2 from the germline V gene are MNHEY and SVGAGI. The CDR3 sequence is CASRDHSSGANVLTF. The CDR3 DNA reads as TGTGCCAGCAGAGACCACAGCTCTGGGGCCAACGTCCTGACTTTC.

This clone was counted a single time. The V gene is TRBV20-1, the J gene TRBJ1-5, with TRBD1 matching over 7 bases. Germline V gene data show CDR1 as DFQATT and CDR2 as SNEGSKA (reference sequence). With 3 bases clipped from V and 4 bases from J, the junction kept 6 bases outside the gene matches. The CDR3 extends over 14 amino acids. In DNA, the CDR3 is TGCAGTGCTAGTCCCGGGACAGCTAATCAGCCCCAGCATTTT. Translating it yields CSASPGTANQPQHF.

The rearrangement links TRBV5-1 to TRBJ1-2; maybe TRBD1 (6 bases). V was clipped by 3 bases and J by 6 bases, with 9 bases between them. The CDR3 covers 12 residues. Germline assignment: CDR1 SGHRS and CDR2 YFSETQ. CDR3 DNA sequence: TGCGCCAGCAGCTCGCAGGGGAATGGCTACACCTTC. Encoded protein: CASSSQGNGYTF.

This clone was observed a few times. V usage is TRBV7-8 and J usage is TRBJ1-1, with 11 bases aligning to TRBD1. The V gene's germline CDR1 is SGHVS and CDR2 FQNEAQ. Trimming at V came to 5 bases and at J to 5 bases, leaving 7 bases not matched to a gene. The CDR3 consists of 15 residues. CDR3 protein: CASSPPDRGPTEAFF. The DNA for the CDR3 is TGTGCCAGCAGCCCGCCGGACAGGGGGCCGACTGAAGCTTTCTTT.

The chain couples TRBV5-5 to TRBJ1-2; 7 nucleotides line up with TRBD1. Germline V CDR1 and CDR2: SGHKS, YYEKEE (reference sequence). This CDR3 contains 15 residues. The V and J ends lost 0 bases and 4 bases, in that order; junction bases with no gene match: 6. The CDR3 bases are TGTGCCAGCAGCTTGGAGGACAGGCAGATCTATGGCTACACCTTC. It encodes CASSLEDRQIYGYTF.

The chain's CDR3 is CASSQGTYNSPLHF. The CDR3 DNA is TGCGCCAGCAGCCAGGGAACCTATAATTCACCCCTCCACTTT. This chain connects TRBV4-3 to TRBJ1-6; unclear D gene. From germline, CDR1 is LGHNA and CDR2 YSLEER. V gave up 3 bases and J gave up 2 bases, with 5 bases separating them. The CDR3 has 14 amino acids.

The rearrangement links TRBV3-1 (or the pseudogene TRBV3-2) to TRBJ2-1, with TRBD1 matching over 10 bases. The germline V gene encodes CDR1 LGHDT and CDR2 YNNKEL (reference sequence). V was pared by 0 bases and J by 7 bases, with 3 bases of the junction left unmatched. The CDR3 runs 15 residues. The CDR3 nucleotides read TGTGCCAGCAGCCAAGAGAGGACAGGGGGGAATGAGCAGTTCTTC. Protein sequence: CASSQERTGGNEQFF.

There are a few counts of this clone. CDR3 nucleotide sequence: TGTGCCAGCAGTCTATTCCTCGATACTAGCTACGAGCAGTACTTC. Translating it yields CASSLFLDTSYEQYF. V is TRBV28 and J is TRBJ2-7; D may be TRBD2 (5 bases). From germline, CDR1 is MDHEN and CDR2 SYDVKM. CDR3 length: 15 amino acids. V was shortened by 5 bases and J by 3 bases, with 17 bases between the two germline ends. The variable domain in full, completed from reference TRBV28 and TRBJ2-7, reads DVKVTQSSRYLVKRTGEKVFLECVQDMDHENMFWYRQDPGLGLRLIYFSYDVKMKEKGDIPEGYSVSREKKERFSLILESASTNQTSMYLCASSLFLDTSYEQYFGPGTRLTVT.

The V and J genes are TRBV27 and TRBJ2-1; D remains unclear. Germline CDR1 MNHEY, CDR2 SMNVEV (reference sequence). This CDR3 spans 11 amino acids. Trimming took off 7 bases at V and 10 bases at J, with 11 bases between the two ends. The CDR3 region is CASIPSQEQFF. In DNA, the CDR3 is TGTGCCAGCATCCCCAGTCAGGAGCAGTTCTTC.

V usage is TRBV5-1 and J usage is TRBJ2-1, with TRBD2 matching 14 bases. From germline, CDR1 is SGHRS and CDR2 YFSETQ. With 4 bases clipped from V and 4 bases from J, the junction kept 4 bases outside the gene matches. This CDR3 is 16 amino acids long. The CDR3 coding sequence is TGCGCCAGCAGCCCGGGACTAGCGGGGGCTTACAATGAGCAGTTCTTC. Amino acids: CASSPGLAGAYNEQFF.

This sequence joins TRBV5-5 and TRBJ1-4; perhaps TRBD1 as D (5 bases). The CDR3 loop spans 13 amino acids. The germline V gene encodes CDR1 SGHKS and CDR2 YYEKEE (reference sequence). Deletions cut 4 bases from V and 7 bases from J, with 11 bases between. The CDR3 protein is CASSTGGGEKLFF. The CDR3 nucleotides read TGTGCCAGCAGCACGGGGGGTGGTGAAAAACTGTTTTTT.

As for this clone: A junction boundary mismatches the germline segment, possibly from a read error. The chain joins TRBV29-1 to TRBJ2-1; D is uncertain. The CDR3 sequence is 10 residues long. From germline, CDR1 is SQVTM and CDR2 ANQGSEA. The CDR3 region has the DNA TGCAGCGTTGTCTACGATGAGCAGTTCTTC. Protein: CSVVYDEQFF.

The genes are TRBV21-1 and TRBJ2-6; the table gives TRBD2 as D, unverified against the DNA. TRBV21-1 is marked as a pseudogene. This CDR3 is 18 amino acids long. CDR3 nucleotides: TGTGCCAGCAGCAAAGTAGCCGGCAGAGAACCGGGGGCCAACGTCCTGACTTTC. As protein: CASSKVAGREPGANVLTF.

The rearrangement links TRBV11-1 to TRBJ2-2; D is perhaps TRBD1 (5 bases). CDR3 size: 14 residues. Trimming cost V 4 bases and J 8 bases, with 14 bases left between them. Per the germline V gene, CDR1 is SGHAT and CDR2 is FQDESV (reference sequence). This CDR3 reads CASSSSGIGGELFF. CDR3 nucleotides: TGTGCCAGCAGCTCCTCAGGGATTGGGGGGGAGCTGTTTTTT.

This clone was recorded only once. CDR3 nucleotide sequence: TGTGCCAGCAGCCAGGGCGAGAAGCGGGGGAGGAATGAGCAGTTCTTC. It translates to CASSQGEKRGRNEQFF. The chain is built from TRBV5-4 and TRBJ2-1; TRBD2 aligns across 8 bases. The CDR3 contains 16 residues. The germline V gene encodes CDR1 SGHNT and CDR2 YYREEE (reference sequence). Trimming cost V 4 bases and J 7 bases; bases outside gene matches: 13.